The source of this T cell receptor beta chain is a study of control samples from healthy donors and cancer patients. The repertoire was sequenced with immunoSEQ multiplex PCR; TCRdb's copy has only in-frame clones and lacks some. The data contain around 64,000 clones, roughly 87% of them singletons. The CDR3 is made up of 19 amino acids. Germline CDR1 and CDR2: LGHNA and YSLEER. The V and J ends lost 1 base and 10 bases respectively, with 29 bases between them. The J gene is TRBJ2-4, the V gene TRBV4-3; D assignment may be TRBD1 or TRBD2 (5 bases each). Sequenced material: PBMCs. The sequence derives from a man aged 55 to 70 with colorectal cancer. CDR3 region: CASSQAGWSRDLKKGIQYF. The CDR3 DNA follows: TGCGCCAGCAGCCAAGCGGGGTGGAGTCGGGACCTGAAAAAGGGGATTCAGTACTTC.